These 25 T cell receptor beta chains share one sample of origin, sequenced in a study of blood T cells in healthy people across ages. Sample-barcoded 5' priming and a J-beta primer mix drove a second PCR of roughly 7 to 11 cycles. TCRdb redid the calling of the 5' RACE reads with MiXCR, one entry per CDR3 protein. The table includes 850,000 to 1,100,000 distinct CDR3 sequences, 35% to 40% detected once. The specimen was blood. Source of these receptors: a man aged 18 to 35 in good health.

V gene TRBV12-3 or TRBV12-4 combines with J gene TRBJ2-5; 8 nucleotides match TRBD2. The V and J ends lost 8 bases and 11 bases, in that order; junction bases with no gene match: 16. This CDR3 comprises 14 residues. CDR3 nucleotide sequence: TGTGCCAGCCAACTCCTAGCGGGTCACAATGAGCAGTACTTC. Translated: CASQLLAGHNEQYF.

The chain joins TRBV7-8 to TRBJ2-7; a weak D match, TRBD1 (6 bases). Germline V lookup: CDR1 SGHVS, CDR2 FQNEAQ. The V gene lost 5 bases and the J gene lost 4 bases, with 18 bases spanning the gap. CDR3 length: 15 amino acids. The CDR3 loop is CASSTWTDKLYEQYF. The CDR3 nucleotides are TGTGCCAGCAGCACCTGGACAGATAAACTGTACGAGCAGTACTTC.

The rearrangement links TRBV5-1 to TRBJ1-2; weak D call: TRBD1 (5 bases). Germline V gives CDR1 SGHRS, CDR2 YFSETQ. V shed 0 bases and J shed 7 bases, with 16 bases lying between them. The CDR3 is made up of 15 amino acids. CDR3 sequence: CASSLEAGRITGYTF. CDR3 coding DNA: TGCGCCAGCAGCTTGGAAGCAGGGAGGATAACTGGCTACACCTTC.

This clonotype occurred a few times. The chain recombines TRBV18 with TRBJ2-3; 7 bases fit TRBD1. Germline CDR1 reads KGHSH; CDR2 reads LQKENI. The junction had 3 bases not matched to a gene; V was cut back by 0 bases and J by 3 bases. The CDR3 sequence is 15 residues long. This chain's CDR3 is CASSPPVRGTDTQYF. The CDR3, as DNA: TGTGCCAGCTCACCACCAGTCAGGGGGACAGATACGCAGTATTTT. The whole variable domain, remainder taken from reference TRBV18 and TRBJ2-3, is NAGVMQNPRHLVRRRGQEARLRCSPMKGHSHVYWYRQLPEEGLKFMVYLQKENIIDESGMPKERFSAEFPKEGPSILRIQQVVRGDSAAYFCASSPPVRGTDTQYFGPGTRLTVL.

CDR3 protein: CASSRSLLDTEAFF. The DNA of the CDR3 is TGTGCCAGCAGCCGCTCGCTCTTGGACACTGAAGCTTTCTTT. J is TRBJ1-1 and V is TRBV6-5, with D unclear. The V and J ends lost 6 bases and 3 bases respectively, with 14 bases between them. This CDR3 spans 14 amino acids. Germline CDR1 reads MNHEY; CDR2 reads SVGAGI.

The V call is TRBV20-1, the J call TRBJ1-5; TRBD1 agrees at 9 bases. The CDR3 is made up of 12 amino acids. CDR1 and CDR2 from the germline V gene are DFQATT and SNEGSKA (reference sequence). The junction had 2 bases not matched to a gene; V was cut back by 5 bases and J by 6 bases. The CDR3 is CSAGTGRQPQHF. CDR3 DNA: TGCAGTGCTGGGACAGGGCGTCAGCCCCAGCATTTT.

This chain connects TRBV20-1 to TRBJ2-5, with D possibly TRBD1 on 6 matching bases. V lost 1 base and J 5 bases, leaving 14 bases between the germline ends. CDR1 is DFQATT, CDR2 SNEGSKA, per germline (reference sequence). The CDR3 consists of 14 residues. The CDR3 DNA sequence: TGCAGTGCTAGAGCTTCCAGGGGTAGGGAGACCCAGTACTTC. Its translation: CSARASRGRETQYF.

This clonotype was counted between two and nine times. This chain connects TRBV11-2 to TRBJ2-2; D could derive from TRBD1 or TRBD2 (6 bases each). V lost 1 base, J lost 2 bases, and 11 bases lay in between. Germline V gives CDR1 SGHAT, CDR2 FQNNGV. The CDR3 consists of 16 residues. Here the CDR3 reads CASSLVPGANTGELFF. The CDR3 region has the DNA TGTGCCAGCAGCTTAGTTCCGGGGGCAAACACCGGGGAGCTGTTTTTT.

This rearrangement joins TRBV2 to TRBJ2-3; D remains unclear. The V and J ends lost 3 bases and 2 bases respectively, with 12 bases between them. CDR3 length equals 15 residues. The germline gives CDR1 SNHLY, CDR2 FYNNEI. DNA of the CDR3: TGTGCCAGCAGTGAGGACGTCTACCTCACAGATACGCAGTATTTT. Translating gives CASSEDVYLTDTQYF.

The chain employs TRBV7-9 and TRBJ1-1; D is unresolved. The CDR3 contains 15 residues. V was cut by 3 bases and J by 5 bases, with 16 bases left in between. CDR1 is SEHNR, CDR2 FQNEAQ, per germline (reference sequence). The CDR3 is CASSLGYGVVTEAFF. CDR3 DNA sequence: TGTGCCAGCAGCTTGGGGTATGGGGTCGTGACTGAAGCTTTCTTT.

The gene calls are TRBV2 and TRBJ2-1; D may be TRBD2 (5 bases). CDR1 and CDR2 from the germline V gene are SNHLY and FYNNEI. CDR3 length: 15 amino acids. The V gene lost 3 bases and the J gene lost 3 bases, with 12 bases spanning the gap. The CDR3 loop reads CASSDRRVGYNEQFF. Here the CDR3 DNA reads TGTGCCAGCAGTGACCGGCGGGTTGGCTACAATGAGCAGTTCTTC.

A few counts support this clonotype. CDR3: CASSVTSGELEQFF. As DNA, the CDR3 is TGTGCCAGCAGCGTAACTAGCGGGGAGCTTGAGCAGTTCTTC. The chain joins TRBV9 to TRBJ2-1; 10 nucleotides align to TRBD2. Trimming removed 1 base from V and 9 bases from J; junction bases left unmatched: 4. The CDR3 runs 14 residues. The germline gives CDR1 SGDLS, CDR2 YYNGEE.

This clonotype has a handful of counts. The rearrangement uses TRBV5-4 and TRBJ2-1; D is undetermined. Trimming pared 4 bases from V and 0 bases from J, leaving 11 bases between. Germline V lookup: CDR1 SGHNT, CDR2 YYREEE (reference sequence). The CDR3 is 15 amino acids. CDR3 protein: CASSVSAASYNEQFF. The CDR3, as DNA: TGTGCCAGCAGCGTGTCGGCAGCCTCCTACAATGAGCAGTTCTTC.

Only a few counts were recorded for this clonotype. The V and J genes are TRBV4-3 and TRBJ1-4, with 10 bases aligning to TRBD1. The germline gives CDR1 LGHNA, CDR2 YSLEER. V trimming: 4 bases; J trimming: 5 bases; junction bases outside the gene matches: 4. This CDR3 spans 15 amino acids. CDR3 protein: CASSPMGQGNEKLFF. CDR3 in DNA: TGCGCCAGCAGCCCCATGGGACAGGGGAATGAAAAACTGTTTTTT.

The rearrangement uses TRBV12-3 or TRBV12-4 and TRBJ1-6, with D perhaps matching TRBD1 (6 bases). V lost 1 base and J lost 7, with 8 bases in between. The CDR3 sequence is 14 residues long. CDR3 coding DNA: TGTGCCAGCAGTTTAGGGGGGCCGAATTCACCCCTCCACTTT. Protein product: CASSLGGPNSPLHF.

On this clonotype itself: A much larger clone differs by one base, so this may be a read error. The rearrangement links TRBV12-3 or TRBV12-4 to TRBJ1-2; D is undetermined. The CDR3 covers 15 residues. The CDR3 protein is CASSTQRGPNYSYTF. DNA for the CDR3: TGTGCCAGCAGTACGCAGCGAGGCCCTAACTATAGCTACACCTTC.

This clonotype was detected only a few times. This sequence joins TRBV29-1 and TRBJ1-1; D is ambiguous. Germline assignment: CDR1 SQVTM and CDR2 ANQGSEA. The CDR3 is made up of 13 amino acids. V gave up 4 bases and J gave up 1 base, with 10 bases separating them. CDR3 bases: TGCAGCGTTGGGTCGACGCCGAACACTGAAGCTTTCTTT. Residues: CSVGSTPNTEAFF.

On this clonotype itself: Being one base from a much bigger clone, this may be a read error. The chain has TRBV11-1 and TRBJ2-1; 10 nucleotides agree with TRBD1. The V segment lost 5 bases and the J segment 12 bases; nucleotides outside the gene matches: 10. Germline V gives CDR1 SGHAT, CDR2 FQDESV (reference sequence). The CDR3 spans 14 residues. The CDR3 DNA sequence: TGTGCCAGCAGCCCGCAGACAGGGGGCGATGGGCAGTTCTTC. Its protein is CASSPQTGGDGQFF. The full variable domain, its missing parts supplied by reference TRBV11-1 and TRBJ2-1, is EAEVAQSPRYKITEKSQAVAFWCDPISGHATLYWYRQILGQGPELLVQFQDESVVDDSQLPKDRFSAERLKGVDSTLKIQPAELGDSAMYLCASSPQTGGDGQFFGPGTRLTVL.

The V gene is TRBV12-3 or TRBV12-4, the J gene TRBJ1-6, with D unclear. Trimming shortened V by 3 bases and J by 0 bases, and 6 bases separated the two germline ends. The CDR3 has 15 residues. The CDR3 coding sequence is TGTGCCAGCAGTTTTCTGAGCTCCTATAATTCACCCCTCCACTTT. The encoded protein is CASSFLSSYNSPLHF.

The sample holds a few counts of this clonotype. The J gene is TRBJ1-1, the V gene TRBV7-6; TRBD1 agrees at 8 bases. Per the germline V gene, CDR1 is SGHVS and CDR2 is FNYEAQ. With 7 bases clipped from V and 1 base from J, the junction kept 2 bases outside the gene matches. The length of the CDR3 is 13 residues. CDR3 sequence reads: CASTTGGNTEAFF. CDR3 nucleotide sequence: TGTGCCAGCACTACAGGGGGGAACACTGAAGCTTTCTTT. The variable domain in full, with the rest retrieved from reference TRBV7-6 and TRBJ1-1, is GAGVSQSPRYKVTKRGQDVALRCDPISGHVSLYWYRQALGQGPEFLTYFNYEAQQDKSGLPNDRFSAERPEGSISTLTIQRTEQRDSAMYRCASTTGGNTEAFFGQGTRLTVV.

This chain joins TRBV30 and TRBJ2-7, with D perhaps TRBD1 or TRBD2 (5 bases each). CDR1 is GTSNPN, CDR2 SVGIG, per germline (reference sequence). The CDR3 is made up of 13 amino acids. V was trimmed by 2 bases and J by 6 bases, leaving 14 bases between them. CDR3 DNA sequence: TGTGCCTGGAGTAAAGGGGAGCCGGGCGAGCAGTACTTC. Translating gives CAWSKGEPGEQYF.

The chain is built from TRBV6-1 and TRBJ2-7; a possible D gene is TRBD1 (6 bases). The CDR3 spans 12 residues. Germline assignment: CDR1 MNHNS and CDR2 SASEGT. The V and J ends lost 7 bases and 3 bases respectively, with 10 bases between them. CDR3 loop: CASISTGYEQYF. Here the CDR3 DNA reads TGTGCCAGCATTTCGACAGGCTACGAGCAGTACTTC.

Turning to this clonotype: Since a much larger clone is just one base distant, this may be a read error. The CDR3 bases are TGTGCCACTCAACCGTACTTCCACACAGATACGCAGTATTTT. Its protein product is CATQPYFHTDTQYF. The chain is built from TRBV10-3 and TRBJ2-3; D ambiguous. Germline V lookup: CDR1 ENHRY, CDR2 SYGVKD. This CDR3 is 14 amino acids long. The V gene lost 10 bases and the J gene lost 2 bases, with 16 bases spanning the gap.

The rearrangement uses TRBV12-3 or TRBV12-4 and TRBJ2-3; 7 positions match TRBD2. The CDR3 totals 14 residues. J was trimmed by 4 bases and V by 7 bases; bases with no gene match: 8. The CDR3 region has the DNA TGTGCCAGCAACATAGCGGGCGATGCAGATACGCAGTATTTT. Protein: CASNIAGDADTQYF.

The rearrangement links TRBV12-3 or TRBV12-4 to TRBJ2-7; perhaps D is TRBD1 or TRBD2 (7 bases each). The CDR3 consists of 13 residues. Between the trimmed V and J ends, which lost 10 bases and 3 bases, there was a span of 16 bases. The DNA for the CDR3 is TGTGCCACCTCGGGGGGACAGAACTACGAGCAGTACTTC. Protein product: CATSGGQNYEQYF.